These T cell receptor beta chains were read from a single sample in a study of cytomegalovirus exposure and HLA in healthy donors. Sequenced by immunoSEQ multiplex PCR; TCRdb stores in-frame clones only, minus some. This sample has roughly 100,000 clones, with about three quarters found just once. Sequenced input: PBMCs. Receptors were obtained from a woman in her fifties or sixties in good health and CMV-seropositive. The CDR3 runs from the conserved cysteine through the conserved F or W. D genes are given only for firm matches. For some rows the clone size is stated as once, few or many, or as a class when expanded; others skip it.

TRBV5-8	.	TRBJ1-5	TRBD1	CASSLTGTAVQPQHF	TGTGCCAGCAGCTTGACCGGGACAGCGGTTCAGCCCCAGCATTTT
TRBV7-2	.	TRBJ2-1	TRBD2	CASSSGLAGGGEQFF	TGTGCCAGCAGCTCGGGACTAGCGGGGGGAGGTGAGCAGTTCTTC
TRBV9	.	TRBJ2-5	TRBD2	CASSVSPSGGLQETQYF	TGTGCCAGCAGCGTATCACCTAGCGGGGGACTACAAGAGACCCAGTACTTC
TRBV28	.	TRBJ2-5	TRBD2	CASSLEGRTSGEKTQYF	TGTGCCAGCAGTTTAGAGGGTCGGACTAGCGGGGAAAAGACCCAGTACTTC
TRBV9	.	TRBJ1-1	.	CASSVGQGSTEAFF	TGTGCCAGCAGCGTAGGCCAGGGGAGTACTGAAGCTTTCTTT
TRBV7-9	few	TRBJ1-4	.	CASSLGTRTEEKLFF	TGTGCCAGCAGCTTAGGCACCCGGACAGAGGAAAAACTGTTTTTT
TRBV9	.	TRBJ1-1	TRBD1	CASSFSGGSTGNTEAFF	TGTGCCAGCAGCTTTTCAGGGGGCTCCACCGGGAACACTGAAGCTTTCTTT
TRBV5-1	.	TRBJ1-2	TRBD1	CASRPPGQGVSNYGYTF	TGCGCCAGCCGTCCACCGGGACAGGGGGTCTCTAACTATGGCTACACCTTC
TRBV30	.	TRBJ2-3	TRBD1	CAWSVLAGGADTQYF	TGTGCCTGGAGTGTACTGGCAGGGGGCGCAGATACGCAGTATTTT
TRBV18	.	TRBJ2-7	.	CASSPFGYEQYF	TGTGCCAGCTCACCCTTCGGGTACGAGCAGTACTTC
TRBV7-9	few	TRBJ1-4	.	CASSQVGGFANEKLFF	TGTGCCAGCAGCCAGGTTGGAGGGTTTGCTAATGAAAAACTGTTTTTT
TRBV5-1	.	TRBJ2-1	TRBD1	CASSSIGGSDNEQFF	TGCGCCAGCAGCTCGATAGGGGGCTCTGACAATGAGCAGTTCTTC
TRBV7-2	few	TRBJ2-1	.	CASSRGKSYNEQFF	TGTGCCAGCAGCCGGGGTAAATCCTACAATGAGCAGTTCTTC